This T cell receptor beta chain was sequenced for a study of metastatic and nonmetastatic thyroid tumors. Study background: The comparison covered peripheral blood and tumor or nodule tissue in malignant and benign thyroid patients. Study results and caveats: When malignant thyroid tumors were compared with benign nodules, TCR beta diversity was reportedly significantly higher in the malignant tumors. This held in both blood and tumor samples.

Treatment of any kind had been given to no patient before thyroid surgery. This clone was seen repeatedly, ten times or more. Its antigen is still unknown. In the authors' workflow: The study built a papillary thyroid cancer distant-metastasis classifier from CDR3 differences across clinicopathological groups. Through MiXCR, TCRdb re-clonotyped the PCR reads. V and J calls and clone size were set by TCRdb, not the authors. There are 32,000 or so clones in the sample; about 18% occur only once, and over 10% lies in the top ten. The source material was blood. This sequence was found in a male donor with papillary thyroid cancer or a benign thyroid nodule (not recorded which). Some clones in this sample may be carry-over from other donors' samples.

The CDR3 DNA reads TGTGCCTGGTCCCTCCTAGGGGGCCCCTACAATGAGCAGTTCTTC. It yields the protein CAWSLLGGPYNEQFF. The V and J genes are TRBV30 and TRBJ2-1, with 7 bases identical to TRBD1. The V gene's germline CDR1 is GTSNPN and CDR2 SVGIG (reference sequence). V lost 5 bases to trimming and J lost 2 bases; unmatched junction nucleotides: 9. The CDR3 has 15 amino acids.